This record covers a single T cell receptor beta chain. What it binds is unknown. Compared with germline, one end of the junction differs, possibly owing to a read error. The sample belongs to a study of shared clonotypes between healthy human individuals. Among the donors, all were Caucasian adults who lived in Nashville, Tennessee. Replicate PCRs from sorted subsets contained around 190 ng DNA, which is some 32,000 T cell genomes. TCRdb's table, derived via immunoSEQ multiplex PCR, lists solely in-frame clones and lacks some. The data hold about 1 million clones, with around 74% observed a single time. CDR1 and CDR2 from the germline V gene are SSHAT and FNYEAQ (reference sequence). The CDR3 is 14 amino acids. Study conclusions and caveats: Non-shared clonotypes had lower generation probabilities than those shared by all four donors.

The sample taken for sequencing was memory CD4+ T cells sorted from blood. Specified subset: CD45RA-negative fraction. The chain recombines TRBV7-7 with TRBJ2-5; TRBD2 agrees at 11 bases. The source is a man younger than 35 in good health. DNA for the CDR3: TGTGCTAGCAGGGGACTAGCGGCCTCAGAGACCCAGTACTTC. It codes for CASRGLAASETQYF.